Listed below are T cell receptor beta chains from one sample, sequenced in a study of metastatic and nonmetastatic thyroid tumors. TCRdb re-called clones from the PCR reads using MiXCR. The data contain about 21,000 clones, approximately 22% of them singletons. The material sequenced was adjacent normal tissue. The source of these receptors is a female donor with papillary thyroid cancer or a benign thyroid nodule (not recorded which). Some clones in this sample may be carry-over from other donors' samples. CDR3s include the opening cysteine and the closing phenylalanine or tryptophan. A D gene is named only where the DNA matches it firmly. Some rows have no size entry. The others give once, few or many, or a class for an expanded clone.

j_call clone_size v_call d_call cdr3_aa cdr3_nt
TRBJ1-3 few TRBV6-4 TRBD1 CASSDCPRQGQGNTIYF TGTGCCAGCAGTGACTGCCCCCGACAGGGGCAAGGAAACACCATATATTTT
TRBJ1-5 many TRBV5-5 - CASSLIGQPQHF TGTGCCAGCAGCTTGATAGGGCAGCCCCAGCATTTT
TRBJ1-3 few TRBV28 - CASSLVRSSGNTIYF TGTGCCAGCAGTTTGGTCAGGAGCTCTGGAAACACCATATATTTT
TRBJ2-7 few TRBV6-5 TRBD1 CASSYRTGAILYEQYF TGTGCCAGCAGTTACAGGACAGGGGCAATCCTGTACGAGCAGTACTTC
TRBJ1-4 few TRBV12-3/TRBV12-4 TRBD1 CARSGGQQLMKNCF TGTGCCAGATCAGGGGGACAGCAACTAATGAAAAACTGTTTT
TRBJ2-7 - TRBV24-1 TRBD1 CATSRGSNYEQYF TGTGCCACCAGCAGGGGGTCCAACTACGAGCAGTACTTC
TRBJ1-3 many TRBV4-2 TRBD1 CASSPMGDRGTSGNTIYF TGTGCCAGCAGCCCCATGGGGGACAGAGGAACCTCTGGAAACACCATATATTTT
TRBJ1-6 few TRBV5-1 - CASSLDTTINSPLHF TGCGCCAGCAGCTTGGACACAACGATTAATTCACCCCTCCACTTT
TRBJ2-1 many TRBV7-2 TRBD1 CASSFTGQGANEQFF TGTGCCAGCAGCTTTACCGGACAGGGGGCGAATGAGCAGTTCTTC
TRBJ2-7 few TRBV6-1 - CASSPWTGSYEQYF TGTGCCAGCAGTCCCTGGACGGGGAGCTACGAGCAGTACTTC
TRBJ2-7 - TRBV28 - CASSLKFTGIYEQYF TGTGCCAGCAGTTTAAAATTTACAGGGATCTACGAGCAGTACTTC
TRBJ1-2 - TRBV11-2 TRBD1 CASSLEYGTGVTYGYTF TGTGCCAGCAGCTTAGAGTACGGGACAGGGGTGACCTATGGCTACACCTTC
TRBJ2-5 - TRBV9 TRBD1 CASSLEWDREETQYF TGTGCCAGCAGCCTAGAGTGGGACAGAGAAGAGACCCAGTACTTC
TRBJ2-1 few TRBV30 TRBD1 CAWSGDRGYNEQFF TGTGCCTGGAGTGGAGACAGGGGGTACAATGAGCAGTTCTTC
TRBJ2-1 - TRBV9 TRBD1 CASSSGSGTGGYNEQFF TGTGCCAGCAGCTCGGGCTCCGGGACAGGGGGCTACAATGAGCAGTTCTTC
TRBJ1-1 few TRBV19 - CATQWGGNTEAFF TGTGCCACCCAATGGGGGGGGAACACTGAAGCTTTCTTT
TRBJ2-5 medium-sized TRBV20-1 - CSARGVVKTQYF TGCAGTGCTAGAGGAGTTGTGAAGACCCAGTACTTC
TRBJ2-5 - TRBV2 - CASREMTIGIQETQYF TGTGCCAGCAGGGAAATGACTATCGGGATCCAAGAGACCCAGTACTTC
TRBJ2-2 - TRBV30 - CAWSQGGSGELFF TGTGCCTGGAGCCAGGGTGGATCCGGGGAGCTGTTTTTT
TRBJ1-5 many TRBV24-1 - CATSDFPERHSNQPQHF TGTGCCACCAGTGATTTTCCGGAAAGACATAGCAATCAGCCCCAGCATTTT
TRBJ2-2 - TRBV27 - CASREGGNGPGELFF TGTGCCAGCAGAGAAGGAGGGAATGGTCCCGGGGAGCTGTTTTTT
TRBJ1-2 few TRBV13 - CASRRSPYDYTF TGTGCCAGCAGACGATCCCCCTATGACTACACCTTC
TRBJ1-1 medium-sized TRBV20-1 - CSASGADMNTEAFF TGCAGTGCTAGCGGAGCGGACATGAACACTGAAGCTTTCTTT
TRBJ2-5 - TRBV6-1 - CATHRTRRETQYF TGTGCCACCCATCGGACCAGAAGAGAGACCCAGTACTTC
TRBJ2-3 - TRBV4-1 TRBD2 CASSQDTSGSYTDTQYF TGCGCCAGCAGCCAAGACACTAGCGGGTCATACACAGATACGCAGTATTTT
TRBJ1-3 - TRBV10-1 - CASSDPGRKNTIYF TGCGCCAGCAGTGATCCGGGACGGAAAAACACCATATATTTT